This TCR beta chain was found in a study of shared clonotypes between healthy human individuals. A deep-level run was used for the assay. Methods used by the authors: ImmunoSEQ only sent back junction sequences with no quality scores, so filtering was done differently. Method: immunoSEQ multiplex PCR; TCRdb's copy keeps in-frame clones and lacks some. V and J calls and clone size are copied from that table; D and trimming were computed from the DNA. Of 2 million or so clones in the sample, over 85% were seen once. Germline values: CDR1 SGHAT, CDR2 FQNNGV. Trimming left V 2 bases short and J 3 bases short, with 11 bases between. This CDR3 contains 14 residues. Naive CD8 populations comprised CD45RO-negative cells positively selected for CCR7, excluding terminally differentiated effector memory CD45RA+ cells.

The sample comprised naive CD8+ T cells sorted from blood. V is TRBV11-2 and J is TRBJ2-7, with a weak D call TRBD1 (5 bases). The receptor was isolated from a man between 18 and 29 years old in good health. The CDR3 coding sequence is TGTGCCAGCAGCTTAAATCAGGGTATCTACGAGCAGTACTTC. Amino acids: CASSLNQGIYEQYF.